What follows are 18 T cell receptor beta chains derived from one specimen sequenced in a study of a mutant IDH1 vaccine in newly diagnosed glioma listed by TCRdb under 2021. The library was obtained by the immunoSEQ multiplex PCR assay. The clones in this table, taken by TCRdb from immuneACCESS, are in-frame only. Not every clone is retained; where verified, under half of the shortfall comes from an unresolved V gene, and the cause of the rest is unknown. The sample table shows about 34,000 clones, and about 83% are seen once. Around 12% of the sample is taken by the ten largest. Which antigens these TCRs recognize remains unknown. The time point label on this specimen signifies: week 47, end of study. Every vaccine dose consisted of 300 ug of a 20-mer mutant IDH1 peptide in Montanide, administered subcutaneously together with topical imiquimod. Specimen: PBMCs, collected from a glioma patient whose treatment included an IDH1 peptide vaccine. These receptors originate from a woman aged 25 to 39 with glioma.

The chain couples TRBV11-2 to TRBJ1-2; 11 nucleotides match TRBD1. CDR1 and CDR2 (germline): SGHAT, FQNNGV. The CDR3 runs 14 residues. V was clipped by 4 bases and J by 3 bases; unmatched bases: 1. DNA for the CDR3: TGTGCCAGCAGCTCGGGACAGGGGGACTATGGCTACACCTTC. Residues: CASSSGQGDYGYTF. Full variable domain (remainder filled in from reference TRBV11-2 and TRBJ1-2): EAGVAQSPRYKIIEKRQSVAFWCNPISGHATLYWYQQILGQGPKLLIQFQNNGVVDDSQLPKDRFSAERLKGVDSTLKIQPAKLEDSAVYLCASSSGQGDYGYTFGSGTRLTVV.

In its sample, this clone was seen once. The chain recombines TRBV5-6 with TRBJ1-2; no clear D gene. Trimming removed 0 bases at V and 2 bases at J, with 8 bases between. Per the germline V gene, CDR1 is SGHDT and CDR2 is YYEEEE. This CDR3 spans 14 amino acids. CDR3 amino acids: CASSLGPKNYGYTF. CDR3 coding DNA: TGTGCCAGCAGCTTGGGCCCGAAAAACTATGGCTACACCTTC.

V and J are TRBV19 and TRBJ1-6, with unresolved D. CDR1 is LNHDA and CDR2 is SQIVND in the germline V gene (reference sequence). Trimming removed 6 bases from V and 0 bases from J, with 6 bases in between. CDR3 size: 14 residues. The DNA of the CDR3 is TGTGCCAGTAGCCGGAGCTCCTATAATTCACCCCTCCACTTT. This translates into CASSRSSYNSPLHF. The whole variable domain, filled in from reference TRBV19 and TRBJ1-6, reads DGGITQSPKYLFRKEGQNVTLSCEQNLNHDAMYWYRQDPGQGLRLIYYSQIVNDFQKGDIAEGYSVSREKKESFPLTVTSAQKNPTAFYLCASSRSSYNSPLHFGNGTRLTVT.

The chain joins TRBV29-1 to TRBJ1-2; TRBD1 aligns across 7 bases. In germline, CDR1 is SQVTM, CDR2 ANQGSEA. The CDR3 runs to 13 residues. The V gene end was trimmed by 2 bases and the J gene end by 4 bases; junction bases not matched to a gene: 4. CDR3 loop: CSVERGQSYGYTF. CDR3 DNA: TGCAGCGTTGAAAGGGGACAGAGCTATGGCTACACCTTC. Complete variable domain (other parts from reference TRBV29-1 and TRBJ1-2): SAVISQKPSRDICQRGTSLTIQCQVDSQVTMMFWYRQQPGQSLTLIATANQGSEATYESGFVIDKFPISRPNLTFSTLTVSNMSPEDSSIYLCSVERGQSYGYTFGSGTRLTVV.

This chain links TRBV7-2 with TRBJ2-7, with D possibly called TRBD1 or TRBD2 (6 bases each). CDR1 SGHTA and CDR2 FQGNSA come from the germline V gene. V was trimmed by 4 bases and J by 2 bases, leaving 9 bases between them. This CDR3 region has 13 residues. The CDR3 nucleotides read TGTGCCAGCAGCTCTCGGGGGCCCTACGAGCAGTACTTC. Amino acids: CASSSRGPYEQYF.

The chain uses TRBV19 and TRBJ2-2; no reliable D call. Between the trimmed V and J ends, which lost 10 bases and 3 bases, there was a span of 12 bases. This CDR3 spans 13 amino acids. From germline, CDR1 is LNHDA and CDR2 SQIVND (reference sequence). The CDR3: CATHRVYTGELFF. The CDR3 region has the DNA TGTGCCACCCACCGGGTCTACACCGGGGAGCTGTTTTTT.

The chain has TRBV9 and TRBJ1-1; D not resolved. Germline V gene data show CDR1 as SGDLS and CDR2 as YYNGEE. Trimming pared 2 bases from V and 1 base from J, leaving 6 bases between. CDR3 length equals 13 residues. This CDR3 is CASSVEPNTEAFF. The CDR3 bases are TGTGCCAGCAGCGTGGAACCGAACACTGAAGCTTTCTTT.

The rearrangement uses TRBV7-9 and TRBJ2-7, with D unclear. The germline gives CDR1 SEHNR, CDR2 FQNEAQ (reference sequence). This CDR3 is 12 amino acids long. Trimming took 3 bases from V and 3 from J, leaving 6 bases between them. Written as DNA, the CDR3 is TGTGCCAGCAGCTTTGAAGACTACGAGCAGTACTTC. It translates to CASSFEDYEQYF.

This chain uses TRBV7-2 with TRBJ1-4; D might be TRBD1 (5 bases). Trimming stripped 1 base from V and 7 bases from J, with 13 bases between. Germline V CDR1 and CDR2: SGHTA, FQGNSA. The CDR3 sequence is 15 residues long. The CDR3 DNA sequence: TGTGCCAGCAGCTTAGGGGGGAGAGACGGTGAAAAACTGTTTTTT. Translated: CASSLGGRDGEKLFF.

This CDR3 is CASSEDRTSGYTF. The CDR3 nucleotides are TGTGCCAGCAGTGAGGACAGGACGAGCGGCTACACCTTC. V gene TRBV6-1 combines with J gene TRBJ1-2; 7 bases align to TRBD1. The CDR3 sequence is 13 residues long. Germline lookup yields CDR1 MNHNS and CDR2 SASEGT. V trimming: 3 bases; J trimming: 8 bases; junction bases outside the gene matches: 6.

This rearrangement joins TRBV6-1 to TRBJ1-1; the D is unclear. Germline CDR1 is MNHNS and CDR2 is SASEGT. There are 13 residues in the CDR3. Trimming removed 5 bases from V and 4 bases from J, with 11 bases in between. This chain's CDR3 is CASSLEGLTEAFF. The CDR3 nucleotides read TGTGCCAGCAGTCTTGAGGGCCTCACTGAAGCTTTCTTT.

Only one count was recorded for this clone. V and J are TRBV5-6 and TRBJ1-6; 11 nucleotides line up with TRBD1. In germline, CDR1 is SGHDT, CDR2 YYEEEE. Trimming cost V 5 bases and J 1 base; bases outside gene matches: 5. The CDR3 has 17 residues. The CDR3 DNA follows: TGTGCCAGCAGGCCTGGACAGGGGGCGTCCTATAATTCACCCCTCCACTTT. Encoded protein: CASRPGQGASYNSPLHF.

J is TRBJ1-6 and V is TRBV5-6; weak D call: TRBD1 (5 bases). CDR1 is SGHDT, CDR2 YYEEEE, per germline. The CDR3 sequence is 15 residues long. Trimming took off 5 bases at V and 10 bases at J, with 19 bases between the two ends. The DNA of the CDR3 is TGTGCCAGCAGACCTGCGGGGCGGTGGGAATCACCCCTCCACTTT. Protein sequence: CASRPAGRWESPLHF.

The genes are TRBV7-9 and TRBJ1-5, with D possibly being TRBD1 (5 bases). The ends were cut back, 0 bases at V and 6 bases at J, with 12 bases in the middle. The CDR3 contains 15 residues. The germline CDR1 and CDR2 sequences are SEHNR and FQNEAQ (reference sequence). The CDR3 nucleotides are TGTGCCAGCAGCTTAGCGGCGGGGGGGAGTCAGCCCCAGCATTTT. This gives the protein CASSLAAGGSQPQHF.

The rearrangement joins TRBV13 to TRBJ2-5; 9 positions match TRBD1. CDR1 and CDR2 from the germline V gene are PRHDT and FYEKMQ (reference sequence). V shed 1 base, J shed 2 bases, and the junction held 8 bases outside the gene matches. This CDR3 has 17 amino acids. CDR3 region: CASSLVLGTGKQETQYF. The CDR3, as DNA: TGTGCCAGCAGCTTAGTCCTAGGGACAGGGAAACAAGAGACCCAGTACTTC. The complete variable domain, with remaining parts taken from reference TRBV13 and TRBJ2-5, reads AAGVIQSPRHLIKEKRETATLKCYPIPRHDTVYWYQQGPGQDPQFLISFYEKMQSDKGSIPDRFSAQQFSDYHSELNMSSLELGDSALYFCASSLVLGTGKQETQYFGPGTRLLVL.

Note on this clone: One end of the junction varies from germline; a read error may be responsible. The rearrangement joins TRBV5-1 to TRBJ2-1; D uncertain. The CDR3 is 14 residues long. Germline CDR1 SGHRS, CDR2 YFSETQ. CDR3 sequence reads: CASSPQEPYHEQFF. Here the CDR3 DNA reads TGCGCCAGCAGCCCTCAGGAGCCCTACCATGAGCAGTTCTTC.

J is TRBJ2-7 and V is TRBV10-3; 12 bases line up with TRBD2. The junction had 7 bases not matched to a gene; V was cut back by 8 bases and J by 2 bases. CDR3 length: 15 amino acids. Germline V gives CDR1 ENHRY, CDR2 SYGVKD. CDR3: CAIAKTSGGPYEQYF. The CDR3 DNA reads as TGTGCCATCGCAAAGACTAGCGGGGGCCCCTACGAGCAGTACTTC.

This chain links TRBV11-2 with TRBJ1-1, with TRBD1 identical over 8 bases. CDR1 is SGHAT and CDR2 is FQNNGV in the germline V gene. The CDR3 is 15 amino acids. The junction had 13 bases not matched to a gene; V was cut back by 4 bases and J by 9 bases. Here the CDR3 DNA reads TGTGCCAGCAGCTCAACCTATCGGACAGGGATGCAAGCTTTCTTT. Protein: CASSSTYRTGMQAFF.